These 25 T cell receptor beta chains came from one sample sequenced in a study of T cell responses to AZD1222 COVID-19 vaccine. Produced via immunoSEQ multiplex PCR; TCRdb's table is partial and in-frame only. Of 150,000 to 200,000 clones listed, 80% to 95% are singletons. The sample consisted of peripheral blood, taken 28 days after the second AZD1222 dose. The receptors derive from an adult who received the AZD1222 COVID-19 vaccine.

Only a few counts were recorded for this clone. The chain is built from TRBV19 and TRBJ1-5, with TRBD1 as a possible D gene (5 bases). CDR3 length: 16 residues. Germline V gene data show CDR1 as LNHDA and CDR2 as SQIVND (reference sequence). V dropped 3 bases and J dropped 8 bases, with 20 bases sitting between them. The CDR3 protein is CASSIWLVRGMEPQHF. CDR3 nucleotides: TGTGCCAGTAGTATTTGGTTGGTTAGGGGAATGGAGCCCCAGCATTTT.

The chain uses TRBV5-1 and TRBJ1-5, with 10 bases lining up with TRBD1. CDR3 size: 14 residues. J lost 7 bases, V lost 4 bases, and 5 bases had no gene match. Germline CDR1 is SGHRS and CDR2 is YFSETQ. CDR3 nucleotides: TGCGCCAGCAGCGCCGGGACAGGGGCCCAGCCCCAGCATTTT. Translation: CASSAGTGAQPQHF.

V and J are TRBV25-1 and TRBJ2-2, with D perhaps matching TRBD2 (6 bases). The CDR3 has 15 amino acids. Germline-derived CDR1 and CDR2 are MGHDK and SYGVNS. The germline V and J ends were trimmed by 4 bases and 2 bases, with 11 bases remaining between them. The CDR3 sequence: CASSASRGNTGELFF. CDR3 nucleotides: TGTGCCAGCAGTGCCTCGCGGGGAAACACCGGGGAGCTGTTTTTT.

V is TRBV19 and J is TRBJ1-5, with D unresolved. The CDR3 consists of 15 residues. Trimming stripped 6 bases from V and 0 bases from J, with 12 bases between. Per germline, CDR1 LNHDA and CDR2 SQIVND (reference sequence). The chain's CDR3 is CASRQSPNSNQPQHF. In nucleotides, the CDR3 is TGTGCCAGTAGACAGAGCCCTAATAGCAATCAGCCCCAGCATTTT.

The V gene is TRBV19, the J gene TRBJ2-1; perhaps TRBD1 as D (6 bases). The CDR3 is 14 residues long. The V gene's germline CDR1 is LNHDA and CDR2 SQIVND (reference sequence). V lost 2 bases, J lost 8 bases, and 13 bases lay in between. This chain's CDR3 is CASSINWKGDEQFF. CDR3 coding DNA: TGTGCCAGTAGTATAAACTGGAAGGGGGATGAGCAGTTCTTC.

The chain carries TRBV5-1 and TRBJ2-1; TRBD2 aligns across 11 bases. Germline V gene lookup returns CDR1 SGHRS and CDR2 YFSETQ. The CDR3 contains 13 residues. Trimming at V came to 4 bases and at J to 12 bases, leaving 6 bases not matched to a gene. In DNA, the CDR3 is TGCGCCAGCAGCCCTGGGACTAGCGGTCCGCAGTTCTTC. Translation gives CASSPGTSGPQFF.

The rearrangement joins TRBV4-1 to TRBJ2-7; TRBD1 or TRBD2 may be the D gene (5 bases each). The CDR3 contains 15 residues. The V gene lost 2 bases and the J gene lost 5 bases, with 16 bases spanning the gap. Germline loops: CDR1 MGHRA, CDR2 YSYEKL. CDR3 loop: CASSQMLGVTDEQYF. The CDR3 DNA sequence: TGCGCCAGCAGCCAAATGTTGGGGGTTACAGACGAGCAGTACTTC.

The chain couples TRBV5-6 to TRBJ2-1; TRBD2 agrees at 10 bases. The CDR3 runs to 17 residues. Germline V CDR1 and CDR2: SGHDT, YYEEEE. With V trimmed by 3 bases and J by 0 bases, 6 bases remained unmatched. The CDR3 region is CASSYGGLANSYNEQFF. The CDR3 DNA reads as TGTGCCAGCAGCTACGGGGGACTAGCGAACTCCTACAATGAGCAGTTCTTC.

CDR3 in amino acids: CASSVIVGGNTEAFF. The DNA of the CDR3 is TGTGCCAGCAGCGTTATCGTAGGAGGGAACACTGAAGCTTTCTTT. V usage is TRBV9 and J usage is TRBJ1-1, with no clear D. The germline V and J ends were trimmed by 2 bases and 1 base, with 12 bases remaining between them. This CDR3 is built from 15 residues. CDR1 is SGDLS, CDR2 YYNGEE, per germline.

In DNA, the CDR3 is TGTGCCAGCTCACCTGGGACAGGCAGAGAGACCCAGTACTTC. Translated, it gives CASSPGTGRETQYF. This chain links TRBV18 with TRBJ2-5; 8 positions agree with TRBD1. V was pared by 3 bases and J by 4 bases, with 4 bases of the junction left unmatched. The CDR3 is made up of 14 amino acids. CDR1 and CDR2 (germline): KGHSH, LQKENI.

Turning to this clone: Other DNA sequences of this sample code for an identical CDR3. The chain joins TRBV27 to TRBJ2-7, with unresolved D. CDR3 length: 12 amino acids. The ends were cut back, 6 bases at V and 3 bases at J, with 9 bases in the middle. The germline gives CDR1 MNHEY, CDR2 SMNVEV (reference sequence). The chain's CDR3 is CASSLGGYEQYF. The CDR3 DNA follows: TGTGCCAGCAGCCTTGGTGGCTACGAGCAGTACTTC.

The chain combines TRBV6-2 or TRBV6-3 with TRBJ1-1; TRBD1 aligns across 7 bases. The CDR3 extends over 13 amino acids. V lost 2 bases to trimming and J lost 8 bases; unmatched junction nucleotides: 5. CDR1 and CDR2 (germline): MNHEY, SVGEGT. DNA of the CDR3: TGTGCCAGCAGTTACGGGGGACAGACAGAAGCTTTCTTT. Translation: CASSYGGQTEAFF.

The rearrangement uses TRBV5-6 and TRBJ1-6; D possibly corresponds to TRBD1 (6 bases). Germline CDR1 is SGHDT and CDR2 is YYEEEE. The V and J ends lost 4 bases and 6 bases respectively, with 14 bases between them. The CDR3 extends over 15 amino acids. The CDR3 DNA reads TGTGCCAGCAGCAGGGGGGAACAGGCTAATTCACCCCTCCACTTT. Protein product: CASSRGEQANSPLHF.

The V gene is TRBV19, the J gene TRBJ1-3; D unresolved. Trimming took 9 bases from V and 3 from J, leaving 18 bases between them. The length of the CDR3 is 15 residues. Germline lookup yields CDR1 LNHDA and CDR2 SQIVND (reference sequence). The CDR3 DNA follows: TGTGCCAGCTCGGATCGAAGGAGGGATGGAAACACCATATATTTT. Translated: CASSDRRRDGNTIYF.

The chain has TRBV11-2 and TRBJ1-1, with D unclear. With 0 bases removed from V and 6 bases from J, the gap between germline ends came to 8 bases. The length of the CDR3 is 13 residues. CDR1 and CDR2 (germline): SGHAT, FQNNGV. CDR3 region: CASSLEPMAEAFF. Written as DNA, the CDR3 is TGTGCCAGCAGCTTAGAACCCATGGCTGAAGCTTTCTTT. Based on the CDR3 plus reference TRBV11-2 and TRBJ1-1, the full variable domain is EAGVAQSPRYKIIEKRQSVAFWCNPISGHATLYWYQQILGQGPKLLIQFQNNGVVDDSQLPKDRFSAERLKGVDSTLKIQPAKLEDSAVYLCASSLEPMAEAFFGQGTRLTVV.

V usage is TRBV15 and J usage is TRBJ1-6; perhaps TRBD1 as D (5 bases). In germline, CDR1 is LNHNV, CDR2 YYDKDF (reference sequence). V was pared by 8 bases and J by 6 bases, with 14 bases between. The CDR3 length is 14 residues. The CDR3 nucleotides are TGTGCCACCTCCCAGGGTGTAACTAATTCACCCCTCCACTTT. The encoded protein is CATSQGVTNSPLHF.

This clone was detected once. The CDR3 spells CASRPQGGPEKLFF. The CDR3 nucleotides are TGTGCCAGCAGACCACAGGGGGGACCTGAAAAACTGTTTTTT. The rearrangement uses TRBV28 and TRBJ1-4; 8 bases fit TRBD1. Germline CDR1 MDHEN, CDR2 SYDVKM. The CDR3 covers 14 residues. Unmatched junction bases numbered 7, after V lost 6 bases and J lost 7 bases.

Concerning this clone: Other DNA sequences within the sample encode an identical CDR3. The chain couples TRBV13 to TRBJ2-7; D gene ambiguous. Deletions cut 0 bases from V and 4 bases from J, with 4 bases between. The CDR3 loop spans 12 amino acids. Germline CDR1 reads PRHDT; CDR2 reads FYEKMQ (reference sequence). The CDR3 region is CASSLGSYEQYF. CDR3 DNA sequence: TGTGCCAGCAGCTTAGGAAGTTACGAGCAGTACTTC.

The gene calls are TRBV5-6 and TRBJ2-7; 7 bases agree with TRBD1. CDR1 SGHDT and CDR2 YYEEEE come from the germline V gene. CDR3 size: 12 residues. V trimming: 3 bases; J trimming: 3 bases; junction bases outside the gene matches: 0. The CDR3: CASSWTGYEQYF. The CDR3 DNA sequence: TGTGCCAGCAGCTGGACAGGCTACGAGCAGTACTTC.

The DNA for the CDR3 is TGTGCCAGTAGTATTAGCTCTGTGGAAGAGACCCAGTACTTC. Amino acid sequence: CASSISSVEETQYF. The chain couples TRBV19 to TRBJ2-5; no firm D call. This CDR3 contains 14 residues. V was clipped by 3 bases and J by 3 bases, with 11 bases between them. The germline V gene encodes CDR1 LNHDA and CDR2 SQIVND (reference sequence). Full variable domain (outside the CDR3, taken from reference TRBV19 and TRBJ2-5): DGGITQSPKYLFRKEGQNVTLSCEQNLNHDAMYWYRQDPGQGLRLIYYSQIVNDFQKGDIAEGYSVSREKKESFPLTVTSAQKNPTAFYLCASSISSVEETQYFGPGTRLLVL.

This clone was detected once. The CDR3 protein is CATQPPGQINSPLHF. The CDR3 bases are TGTGCCACCCAACCCCCGGGACAGATTAATTCACCCCTCCACTTT. The V call is TRBV7-9, the J call TRBJ1-6; 7 nucleotides agree with TRBD1. Unmatched junction bases numbered 12, after V lost 10 bases and J lost 6 bases. CDR1 and CDR2 from the germline V gene are SEHNR and FQNEAQ (reference sequence). The CDR3 has 15 residues.

A few counts support this clone. The chain has TRBV6-5 and TRBJ1-5; D possibly corresponds to TRBD1 (5 bases). The CDR3 sequence is 15 residues long. V was pared by 4 bases and J by 4 bases, with 14 bases between. Looked up from germline, CDR1 is MNHEY and CDR2 is SVGAGI. CDR3: CASSSTGAINQPQHF. CDR3 DNA: TGTGCCAGCAGTTCCACCGGGGCTATTAATCAGCCCCAGCATTTT.

The sample holds one count of this clone. V gene TRBV11-2 combines with J gene TRBJ1-3; D gene unclear. V was shortened by 4 bases and J by 4 bases, with 14 bases between the two germline ends. The CDR3 extends over 15 amino acids. In germline, CDR1 is SGHAT, CDR2 FQNNGV. The CDR3 region is CASSSSVGHGNTIYF. For the CDR3, the DNA is TGTGCCAGCAGCTCTTCGGTAGGGCACGGAAACACCATATATTTT.

V is TRBV19 and J is TRBJ1-6; no reliable D call. The CDR3 totals 14 residues. Germline V gene lookup returns CDR1 LNHDA and CDR2 SQIVND (reference sequence). Between the trimmed V and J ends, which lost 3 bases and 13 bases, there was a span of 16 bases. As DNA, the CDR3 is TGTGCCAGTAGTATTGCCGGAGCTACGGGGCCCCTCCACTTT. This encodes CASSIAGATGPLHF.

This chain joins TRBV5-1 and TRBJ1-3; D gene unclear. The germline V gene has CDR1 SGHRS and CDR2 YFSETQ. V lost 4 bases and J lost 2, with 13 bases in between. The CDR3 is 15 amino acids. In nucleotides, the CDR3 is TGCGCCAGCAGCCCTCCTTCCGGGGCTGGAAACACCATATATTTT. It encodes CASSPPSGAGNTIYF.